This entry describes one T cell receptor (beta chain). The antigen is unknown. V was cut by 2 bases and J by 2 bases, with 9 bases left in between. The CDR3 covers 14 residues. CDR1 is SGHTA and CDR2 is FQGTGA in the germline V gene. Stated treatment: 10-day PBMC culture with coronavirus spike peptide pools or control peptides (ViraFEST assay). This record belongs to a study of vaccination and CD4 T cells after COVID-19. Once obtained from cultured CD4+ T cells, the DNA was sequenced using the Oncomine TCR Beta short-read assay. TCRdb fed the PCR reads into MiXCR, producing one record per CDR3 protein. The sample consists of thousands of distinct CDR3 sequences, around 33% of them appearing once.

This clonotype was obtained from a human donor who had recovered from COVID-19. The sequenced material came from CD4+ T cells from blood, cultured in vitro. The chain carries TRBV7-3 and TRBJ1-1; TRBD1 is a possible D gene (5 bases). In DNA form, the CDR3 reads TGTGCCAGCAGCTTAGACAGCCAAAACACTGAAGCTTTCTTT. It encodes CASSLDSQNTEAFF.